This T cell receptor (beta chain) was obtained from a study of T cells in Graves' hyperthyroidism and ophthalmopathy. V was pared by 6 bases and J by 8 bases, with 7 bases of the junction left unmatched. The CDR3 covers 14 residues. CDR1 is SNHLY and CDR2 is FYNNEI in the germline V gene. Regarding this clonotype: Its antigen is unknown.

Template material for amplifying TCR beta CDR3 regions consisted of RNA transcripts. Primed by the HTBI set, a first-round RT-PCR was run on the TCR CDR3. Via MiXCR, TCRdb re-called the multiplex PCR reads, giving one row per CDR3 protein. The data contain around 760,000 distinct CDR3 sequences, about a third of them singletons. Diagnoses were made from clinical symptoms, serum measures (thyroxine and TRAb), thyroid ultrasound and orbital computed tomography. Whole-study results and caveats: A median around 6 months before onset, the model predicted ophthalmopathy. Using 13 V-J features, a model discriminated ophthalmopathy from stable hyperthyroidism. Peripheral blood also featured most of the thyroid clonotypes expanded above 0.001.

The V and J genes are TRBV2 and TRBJ1-6; TRBD1 matches at 7 bases. The sequenced sample was blood. This sequence originates from a woman between 40 and 55 years old with Graves' hyperthyroidism. For the CDR3, the DNA is TGTGCCAGCAGCGACAGGGCAGAAGATTCACCCCTCCACTTT. It translates to CASSDRAEDSPLHF.